These 3 T cell receptor beta chains came from one sample sequenced in a study of T cells in Graves' hyperthyroidism and ophthalmopathy. From RNA transcripts, TCR beta CDR3 regions were amplified. Researchers ran a first-round RT-PCR on the TCR CDR3 using the HTBI primer set. TCRdb used MiXCR to reprocess the multiplex PCR reads, holding one entry per CDR3 protein. The sample carries roughly 710,000 distinct CDR3 sequences, about a third recorded once. The specimen was blood. Receptors were obtained from a woman between 35 and 50 years old with Graves' hyperthyroidism.

The CDR3 DNA reads as TGTGCCAGCAGTCACATTCAGGGCTACGAGCAGTACTTC. Its protein product is CASSHIQGYEQYF. The V and J genes are TRBV14 and TRBJ2-7; tentatively, D is TRBD1 (5 bases). V was cut by 6 bases and J by 3 bases, with 12 bases left in between. The germline CDR1 and CDR2 sequences are SGHDN and FVKESK. The CDR3 runs 13 residues.

This clonotype was seen repeatedly, ten times or more. The V gene is TRBV9, the J gene TRBJ1-2; the match to TRBD1 covers 7 bases. Germline-derived CDR1 and CDR2 are SGDLS and YYNGEE. Trimming at V came to 2 bases and at J to 5 bases, leaving 6 bases not matched to a gene. This CDR3 has 14 residues. The CDR3 nucleotides read TGTGCCAGCAGCGTCGACAGGGATGGATATGGCTACACCTTC. This sequence encodes CASSVDRDGYGYTF.

V usage is TRBV24-1 and J usage is TRBJ2-2; the match to TRBD1 covers 7 bases. Looked up from germline, CDR1 is KGHDR and CDR2 is SFDVKD. V was clipped by 3 bases and J by 7 bases; unmatched bases: 7. CDR3 size: 15 residues. The CDR3 sequence is CATSDPGTAHGELFF. The DNA for the CDR3 is TGTGCCACCAGTGATCCTGGGACAGCCCACGGGGAGCTGTTTTTT.